A selection of T cell receptor beta chains follows, all from one sample in a study of blood T cell repertoires in COVID-19. Profiled with immunoSEQ multiplex PCR; TCRdb holds only in-frame clones, not every one. The sample consists of 160,000 or so clones, 80% to 90% of them appearing once. Sequenced sample: peripheral blood. These receptors were collected from a man aged 55 to 69 with acute or convalescent COVID-19. Each CDR3 is given with its conserved first and last residue. A D gene is named only where the DNA matches it firmly. Only part of the rows carry a size: once, few, many, or a class if the clone is expanded.

NA	TRBJ1-2	NA	TRBV5-1	TGCGCCAGCAGCCCCCAAACAGGCAGCTCGGACTATGGCTACACCTTC	CASSPQTGSSDYGYTF
NA	TRBJ1-5	NA	TRBV2	TGTGCCAGCCAAGACAGCAGTTCGGTTCAGCCCCAGCATTTT	CASQDSSSVQPQHF
NA	TRBJ1-2	NA	TRBV7-2	TGTGCCAGCAGCCCCAAGGCGGGGGGCAACTATGGCTACACCTTC	CASSPKAGGNYGYTF
few	TRBJ1-2	NA	TRBV7-2	TGTGCCAGCAGCTTGGCCGCGGGGGGCGGCTATGGCTACACCTTC	CASSLAAGGGYGYTF
NA	TRBJ2-3	NA	TRBV27	TGTGCCAGCAGTTTATCCCTAGCGAACACAGATACGCAGTATTTT	CASSLSLANTDTQYF
NA	TRBJ1-3	NA	TRBV7-6	TGTGCCAGCAGCTTAGACATTCTCGCTGGAAACACCATATATTTT	CASSLDILAGNTIYF
NA	TRBJ1-5	NA	TRBV7-8	TGTGCCAGCAGCTTTAAGAGAGGGCCGGGCAATCAGCCCCAGCATTTT	CASSFKRGPGNQPQHF
NA	TRBJ1-1	TRBD1	TRBV6-1	TGTGCCAGCAGTGAGCTGACAGGGCTGAACACTGAAGCTTTCTTT	CASSELTGLNTEAFF
NA	TRBJ1-2	NA	TRBV14	TGTGCCAGCAGCCAAAAGATGGGAAGATCTGCAGGGGCGACTAACTATGGCTACACCTTC	CASSQKMGRSAGATNYGYTF
NA	TRBJ1-1	NA	TRBV18	TGTGCCAGCTCACCCGAGGCGGACACTGAAGCTTTCTTT	CASSPEADTEAFF
once	TRBJ2-5	TRBD2	TRBV27	TGTGCCGGTAACGAGTTGCTAGCGGGGGCCCCCTCTCCCCAAGAGACCCAGTACTTC	CAGNELLAGAPSPQETQYF
NA	TRBJ1-5	NA	TRBV24-1	TGTGCCACCAGTGATTCAGGGAATCAGCCCCAGCATTTT	CATSDSGNQPQHF
NA	TRBJ1-1	NA	TRBV5-1	TGCGCCAGCAGCTTGGGGGGGCGAGGCAACACTGAAGCTTTCTTT	CASSLGGRGNTEAFF
NA	TRBJ1-1	NA	TRBV6-6	TGTGCCAGCAGTTATTCCCAGAACATGAACACTGAAGCTTTCTTT	CASSYSQNMNTEAFF
NA	TRBJ1-6	NA	TRBV7-2	TGTGCCAGCAGCTTCGGGAGGGGAGTCTCACCCCTCCACTTT	CASSFGRGVSPLHF
few	TRBJ2-1	TRBD2	TRBV11-3	TGTGCCAGCAGCTTAGACCCCTCTAGCGGGAACAATGAGCAGTTCTTC	CASSLDPSSGNNEQFF